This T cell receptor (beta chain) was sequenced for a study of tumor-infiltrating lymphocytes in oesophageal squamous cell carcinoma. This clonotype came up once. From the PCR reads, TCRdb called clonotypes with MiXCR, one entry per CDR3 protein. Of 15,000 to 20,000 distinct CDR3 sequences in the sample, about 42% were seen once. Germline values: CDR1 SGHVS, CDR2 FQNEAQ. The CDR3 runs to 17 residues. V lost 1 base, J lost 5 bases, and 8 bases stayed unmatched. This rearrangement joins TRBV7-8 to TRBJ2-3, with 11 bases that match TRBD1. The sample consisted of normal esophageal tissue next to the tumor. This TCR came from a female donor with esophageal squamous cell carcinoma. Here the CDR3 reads CASSLVVGQGAVDTQYF. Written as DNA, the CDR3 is TGTGCCAGCAGCTTAGTGGTTGGACAGGGGGCGGTAGATACGCAGTATTTT.